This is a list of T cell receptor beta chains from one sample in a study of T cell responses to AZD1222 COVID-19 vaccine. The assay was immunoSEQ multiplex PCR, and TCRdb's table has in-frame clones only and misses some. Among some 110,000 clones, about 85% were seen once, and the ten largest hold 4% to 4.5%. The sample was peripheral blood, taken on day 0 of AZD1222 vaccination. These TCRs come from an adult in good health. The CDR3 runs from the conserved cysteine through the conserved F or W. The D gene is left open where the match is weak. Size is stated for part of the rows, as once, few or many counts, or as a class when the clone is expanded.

cdr3_aa: CASTLARGITEAFF
cdr3_nt: TGTGCCAGCACCCTCGCCCGGGGGATTACTGAAGCTTTCTTT
cdr3_length: 14
v_call: TRBV6-5
clone_size: -
d_call: -
j_call: TRBJ1-1

cdr3_aa: CASSLAGQPLMALHF
cdr3_nt: TGTGCCAGCAGCTTAGCCGGACAGCCCCTGATGGCCCTCCACTTT
cdr3_length: 15
v_call: TRBV11-2
clone_size: -
d_call: -
j_call: TRBJ1-6

cdr3_aa: CASSLSTQGTEAFF
cdr3_nt: TGTGCCAGCAGCTTAAGTACCCAGGGCACTGAAGCTTTCTTT
cdr3_length: 14
v_call: TRBV7-9
clone_size: -
d_call: -
j_call: TRBJ1-1

cdr3_aa: CASSRDVTFNQPQHF
cdr3_nt: TGTGCCAGCAGTAGGGACGTAACTTTTAATCAGCCCCAGCATTTT
cdr3_length: 15
v_call: TRBV2
clone_size: -
d_call: -
j_call: TRBJ1-5

cdr3_aa: CASSYSPDRGHTEAFF
cdr3_nt: TGTGCCAGCAGTTACTCACCGGACAGGGGGCACACTGAAGCTTTCTTT
cdr3_length: 16
v_call: TRBV6-5
clone_size: -
d_call: TRBD1
j_call: TRBJ1-1

cdr3_aa: CASSLWGGRSYNEQFF
cdr3_nt: TGTGCCAGCAGTTTATGGGGGGGACGCTCCTACAATGAGCAGTTCTTC
cdr3_length: 16
v_call: TRBV27
clone_size: once
d_call: TRBD2
j_call: TRBJ2-1

cdr3_aa: CASSTQGYEQYF
cdr3_nt: TGTGCCAGCAGCACACAGGGGTACGAGCAGTACTTC
cdr3_length: 12
v_call: TRBV28
clone_size: -
d_call: TRBD1
j_call: TRBJ2-7

cdr3_aa: CASSQNLLAGGLGGSYEQYF
cdr3_nt: TGTGCCAGCAGCCAAAACCTACTAGCGGGGGGCCTTGGGGGTTCCTACGAGCAGTACTTC
cdr3_length: 20
v_call: TRBV3-1/TRBV3-2
clone_size: -
d_call: TRBD2
j_call: TRBJ2-7

cdr3_aa: CASGWDRTNYEQYF
cdr3_nt: TGTGCCAGCGGATGGGACAGAACCAACTACGAGCAGTACTTC
cdr3_length: 14
v_call: TRBV6-5
clone_size: -
d_call: TRBD1
j_call: TRBJ2-7

cdr3_aa: CAWSVGGVAEQYF
cdr3_nt: TGTGCCTGGAGTGTAGGGGGGGTGGCCGAGCAGTACTTC
cdr3_length: 13
v_call: TRBV30
clone_size: -
d_call: -
j_call: TRBJ2-7

cdr3_aa: CASSQGATRGETQYF
cdr3_nt: TGCGCCAGCAGCCAAGGGGCAACTAGGGGAGAGACCCAGTACTTC
cdr3_length: 15
v_call: TRBV4-3
clone_size: -
d_call: -
j_call: TRBJ2-5

cdr3_aa: CASSLGGLGGTDTQYF
cdr3_nt: TGTGCCAGCAGCTTAGGCGGACTAGGTGGCACAGATACGCAGTATTTT
cdr3_length: 16
v_call: TRBV13
clone_size: -
d_call: TRBD2
j_call: TRBJ2-3

cdr3_aa: CASSWTGGFYNEQFF
cdr3_nt: TGTGCCAGCAGTTGGACAGGGGGCTTCTACAATGAGCAGTTCTTC
cdr3_length: 15
v_call: TRBV28
clone_size: -
d_call: TRBD1
j_call: TRBJ2-1

cdr3_aa: CASSQGARPGGSYEQYF
cdr3_nt: TGCGCCAGCAGCCAAGGGGCCAGGCCAGGAGGATCCTACGAGCAGTACTTC
cdr3_length: 17
v_call: TRBV4-1
clone_size: -
d_call: -
j_call: TRBJ2-7

cdr3_aa: CASSVSGFQPQHF
cdr3_nt: TGTGCCAGTAGTGTATCAGGGTTTCAGCCCCAGCATTTT
cdr3_length: 13
v_call: TRBV19
clone_size: -
d_call: -
j_call: TRBJ1-5

cdr3_aa: CASSYEPAEGGRAEKLFF
cdr3_nt: TGTGCCAGCAGCTACGAACCTGCGGAAGGGGGGCGGGCTGAAAAACTGTTTTTT
cdr3_length: 18
v_call: TRBV5-5
clone_size: -
d_call: -
j_call: TRBJ1-4

cdr3_aa: CAWRSGLAGGKGTGELFF
cdr3_nt: TGTGCCTGGAGGTCGGGACTAGCGGGAGGTAAAGGGACCGGGGAGCTGTTTTTT
cdr3_length: 18
v_call: TRBV30
clone_size: -
d_call: TRBD2
j_call: TRBJ2-2

cdr3_aa: CASSLERGTSGRIGEQFF
cdr3_nt: TGTGCCAGCAGCCTAGAGAGGGGGACTAGCGGGAGGATCGGGGAGCAGTTCTTC
cdr3_length: 18
v_call: TRBV3-1/TRBV3-2
clone_size: -
d_call: TRBD2
j_call: TRBJ2-1

cdr3_aa: CASAQEGALGQPQHF
cdr3_nt: TGTGCCAGCGCCCAGGAGGGGGCGTTGGGCCAGCCCCAGCATTTT
cdr3_length: 15
v_call: TRBV6-5
clone_size: -
d_call: TRBD1
j_call: TRBJ1-5

cdr3_aa: CASSPPWLGGSTDTQYF
cdr3_nt: TGTGCCAGCAGCCCCCCTTGGCTGGGGGGGAGCACAGATACGCAGTATTTT
cdr3_length: 17
v_call: TRBV14
clone_size: -
d_call: TRBD2
j_call: TRBJ2-3

cdr3_aa: CASSLSPGYQPQHF
cdr3_nt: TGTGCCAGCAGTTTATCACCGGGTTATCAGCCCCAGCATTTT
cdr3_length: 14
v_call: TRBV27
clone_size: -
d_call: -
j_call: TRBJ1-5

cdr3_aa: CASSQEIALEQFF
cdr3_nt: TGCGCCAGCAGCCAAGAAATTGCTTTGGAGCAGTTCTTC
cdr3_length: 13
v_call: TRBV4-1
clone_size: -
d_call: -
j_call: TRBJ2-1

cdr3_aa: CASSLSLVNIQYF
cdr3_nt: TGTGCCAGCAGTTTATCTCTAGTCAACATTCAGTACTTC
cdr3_length: 13
v_call: TRBV27
clone_size: -
d_call: -
j_call: TRBJ2-4

cdr3_aa: CASSLVYEGDQPQHF
cdr3_nt: TGTGCCAGCAGTCTCGTTTACGAAGGGGATCAGCCCCAGCATTTT
cdr3_length: 15
v_call: TRBV6-2/TRBV6-3
clone_size: -
d_call: -
j_call: TRBJ1-5

cdr3_aa: CASGSRGSTDTQYF
cdr3_nt: TGTGCCAGCGGGAGTCGAGGTAGCACAGATACGCAGTATTTT
cdr3_length: 14
v_call: TRBV28
clone_size: -
d_call: -
j_call: TRBJ2-3

cdr3_aa: CASNIRDSHNYTF
cdr3_nt: TGTGCCAGTAATATACGGGACAGTCATAACTACACCTTC
cdr3_length: 13
v_call: TRBV19
clone_size: -
d_call: TRBD1
j_call: TRBJ1-2

cdr3_aa: CASSRTGETYEQYF
cdr3_nt: TGTGCCAGCAGTCGGACAGGGGAGACCTACGAGCAGTACTTC
cdr3_length: 14
v_call: TRBV7-9
clone_size: -
d_call: TRBD1
j_call: TRBJ2-7

cdr3_aa: CASSRQDRLSGANVLTF
cdr3_nt: TGTGCCAGCAGCAGACAGGACAGGTTGTCTGGGGCCAACGTCCTGACTTTC
cdr3_length: 17
v_call: TRBV4-2
clone_size: -
d_call: TRBD1
j_call: TRBJ2-6

cdr3_aa: CATSDPSLAGNFGTDTQYF
cdr3_nt: TGTGCCACCAGTGATCCCTCTTTAGCGGGGAACTTTGGGACAGATACGCAGTATTTT
cdr3_length: 19
v_call: TRBV24-1
clone_size: -
d_call: TRBD2
j_call: TRBJ2-3

cdr3_aa: CASSPNIESLGYTF
cdr3_nt: TGTGCCAGCAGCCCCAACATTGAGTCGCTAGGCTACACCTTC
cdr3_length: 14
v_call: TRBV9
clone_size: -
d_call: -
j_call: TRBJ1-2

cdr3_aa: CASSPSLGGNTIYF
cdr3_nt: TGCGCCAGCAGCCCCTCCCTGGGAGGAAACACCATATATTTT
cdr3_length: 14
v_call: TRBV4-3
clone_size: -
d_call: -
j_call: TRBJ1-3

cdr3_aa: CASSQGQSGRVHEQFF
cdr3_nt: TGTGCCAGCAGCCAAGGGCAAAGCGGGAGGGTCCATGAGCAGTTCTTC
cdr3_length: 16
v_call: TRBV4-2
clone_size: -
d_call: TRBD2
j_call: TRBJ2-1

cdr3_aa: CARDTSGAGANVLTF
cdr3_nt: TGTGCCCGAGATACTAGCGGGGCTGGGGCCAACGTCCTGACTTTC
cdr3_length: 15
v_call: TRBV30
clone_size: -
d_call: TRBD2
j_call: TRBJ2-6

cdr3_aa: CASSQDGGGLGNTIYF
cdr3_nt: TGTGCCAGCAGCCAAGACGGGGGAGGGCTTGGAAACACCATATATTTT
cdr3_length: 16
v_call: TRBV4-2
clone_size: -
d_call: -
j_call: TRBJ1-3

cdr3_aa: CASSPRGTGTHNEQFF
cdr3_nt: TGTGCCAGCAGCCCGCGAGGGACAGGGACCCACAATGAGCAGTTCTTC
cdr3_length: 16
v_call: TRBV5-4
clone_size: -
d_call: TRBD1
j_call: TRBJ2-1

cdr3_aa: CATSETLSNQPQHF
cdr3_nt: TGTGCCACCAGTGAAACTCTTAGCAATCAGCCCCAGCATTTT
cdr3_length: 14
v_call: TRBV24-1
clone_size: -
d_call: -
j_call: TRBJ1-5

cdr3_aa: CASTRYSNQPQHF
cdr3_nt: TGTGCCAGCACGAGGTATAGCAATCAGCCCCAGCATTTT
cdr3_length: 13
v_call: TRBV28
clone_size: -
d_call: -
j_call: TRBJ1-5

cdr3_aa: CASSPLAGAYEQYF
cdr3_nt: TGTGCCAGCAGCCCTCTCGCCGGGGCCTACGAGCAGTACTTC
cdr3_length: 14
v_call: TRBV7-6
clone_size: many
d_call: -
j_call: TRBJ2-7

cdr3_aa: CASSLVGAGELFF
cdr3_nt: TGTGCCAGCAGCTTGGTCGGGGCCGGGGAGCTGTTTTTT
cdr3_length: 13
v_call: TRBV5-4
clone_size: -
d_call: -
j_call: TRBJ2-2

cdr3_aa: CASSPTVGYQETQYF
cdr3_nt: TGTGCCAGCAGCCCTACCGTCGGGTACCAAGAGACCCAGTACTTC
cdr3_length: 15
v_call: TRBV21-1
clone_size: once
d_call: -
j_call: TRBJ2-5

cdr3_aa: CASSVERATDTQYF
cdr3_nt: TGTGCCAGCAGCGTAGAGAGGGCCACAGATACGCAGTATTTT
cdr3_length: 14
v_call: TRBV9
clone_size: -
d_call: -
j_call: TRBJ2-3

cdr3_aa: CASRSGRGYTF
cdr3_nt: TGTGCCAGCAGATCAGGGAGAGGCTACACCTTC
cdr3_length: 11
v_call: TRBV12-3/TRBV12-4
clone_size: -
d_call: -
j_call: TRBJ1-2

cdr3_aa: CASSLQEAYGYTF
cdr3_nt: TGTGCCAGCAGCTTGCAGGAGGCCTATGGCTACACCTTC
cdr3_length: 13
v_call: TRBV5-4
clone_size: -
d_call: -
j_call: TRBJ1-2

cdr3_aa: CASSPGLGAYEQYF
cdr3_nt: TGTGCCAGCAGTCCGGGACTCGGAGCCTACGAGCAGTACTTC
cdr3_length: 14
v_call: TRBV28
clone_size: -
d_call: -
j_call: TRBJ2-7

cdr3_aa: CASSYETGLSSTDTQYF
cdr3_nt: TGTGCCAGCAGTTACGAGACGGGACTCTCTAGCACAGATACGCAGTATTTT
cdr3_length: 17
v_call: TRBV6-2/TRBV6-3
clone_size: -
d_call: -
j_call: TRBJ2-3

cdr3_aa: CASSERRTGDTQYF
cdr3_nt: TGTGCCAGCAGTGAAAGGAGAACGGGTGATACGCAGTATTTT
cdr3_length: 14
v_call: TRBV2
clone_size: -
d_call: -
j_call: TRBJ2-3

cdr3_aa: CAYRSGSPREGYTF
cdr3_nt: TGTGCCTACCGCTCGGGCAGCCCCAGGGAAGGCTACACCTTC
cdr3_length: 14
v_call: TRBV7-9
clone_size: -
d_call: -
j_call: TRBJ1-2

cdr3_aa: CASSPGTEAFF
cdr3_nt: TGTGCCAGCAGCCCGGGCACTGAAGCTTTCTTT
cdr3_length: 11
v_call: TRBV6-5
clone_size: -
d_call: -
j_call: TRBJ1-1

cdr3_aa: CASSLGREALYEQYF
cdr3_nt: TGCGCCAGCAGCTTGGGTCGGGAGGCCCTCTACGAGCAGTACTTC
cdr3_length: 15
v_call: TRBV5-1
clone_size: -
d_call: TRBD2
j_call: TRBJ2-7

cdr3_aa: CASSAQRGQGTEAFF
cdr3_nt: TGTGCCAGTAGTGCCCAGAGGGGCCAAGGCACTGAAGCTTTCTTT
cdr3_length: 15
v_call: TRBV19
clone_size: -
d_call: -
j_call: TRBJ1-1

cdr3_aa: CASSQQRTTEQYF
cdr3_nt: TGTGCCAGCAGCCAACAGAGGACGACCGAGCAGTACTTC
cdr3_length: 13
v_call: TRBV3-1/TRBV3-2
clone_size: -
d_call: -
j_call: TRBJ2-7

cdr3_aa: CASSEGQTNTGELFF
cdr3_nt: TGTGCCAGCAGTGAGGGACAGACGAACACCGGGGAGCTGTTTTTT
cdr3_length: 15
v_call: TRBV2
clone_size: -
d_call: TRBD1
j_call: TRBJ2-2

cdr3_aa: CASSGRGSSYNEQFF
cdr3_nt: TGTGCCAGCAGCGGGCGGGGGAGCTCCTACAATGAGCAGTTCTTC
cdr3_length: 15
v_call: TRBV7-2
clone_size: -
d_call: TRBD2
j_call: TRBJ2-1

cdr3_aa: CASSVDGRGLGEQFF
cdr3_nt: TGTGCCAGCAGCGTAGATGGACGTGGGTTGGGTGAGCAGTTCTTC
cdr3_length: 15
v_call: TRBV9
clone_size: -
d_call: -
j_call: TRBJ2-1